This TCR beta chain was recovered during a study of blood T cell repertoires in COVID-19. Study-level background: Nucleic acid was either cDNA or gDNA, and it came from T cells, B-cell-depleted T cells, or PBMCs.

Per the authors' pipeline: How many nucleated cells were present was estimated from reference gene primer amplification. Sequencing was performed with immunoSEQ multiplex PCR; in TCRdb, only in-frame clones are kept and a portion is missing. That table furnishes V, J and clone size, whereas the DNA furnished D and trimming. The sample has tens of thousands of clones, about 85% seen once; the top ten hold roughly 23%. The CDR3 spans 14 residues. Germline CDR1 is MNHGY and CDR2 is SAAAGT. Trimming left V 9 bases short and J 1 base short, with 15 bases between. Material for sequencing was peripheral blood. V and J are TRBV6-8 and TRBJ1-1; D is perhaps TRBD1 (5 bases). This receptor was obtained from a woman aged 80 or older with active or convalescent COVID-19. CDR3: CARPTGLRNTEAFF. In DNA form, the CDR3 reads TGTGCCAGACCGACGGGACTGAGGAACACTGAAGCTTTCTTT.